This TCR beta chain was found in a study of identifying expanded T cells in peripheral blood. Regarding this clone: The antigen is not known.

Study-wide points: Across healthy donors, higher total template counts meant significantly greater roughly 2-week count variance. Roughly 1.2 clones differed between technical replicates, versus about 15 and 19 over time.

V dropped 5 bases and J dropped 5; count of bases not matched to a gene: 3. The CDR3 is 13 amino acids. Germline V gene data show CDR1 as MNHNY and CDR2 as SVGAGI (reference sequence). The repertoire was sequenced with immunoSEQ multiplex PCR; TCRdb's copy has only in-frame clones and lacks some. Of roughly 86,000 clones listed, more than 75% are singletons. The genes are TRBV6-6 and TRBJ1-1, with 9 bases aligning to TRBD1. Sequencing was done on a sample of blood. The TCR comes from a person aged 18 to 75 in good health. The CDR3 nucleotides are TGTGCCAGCAGTGACAGGGGGAGGACTGAAGCTTTCTTT. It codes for CASSDRGRTEAFF.